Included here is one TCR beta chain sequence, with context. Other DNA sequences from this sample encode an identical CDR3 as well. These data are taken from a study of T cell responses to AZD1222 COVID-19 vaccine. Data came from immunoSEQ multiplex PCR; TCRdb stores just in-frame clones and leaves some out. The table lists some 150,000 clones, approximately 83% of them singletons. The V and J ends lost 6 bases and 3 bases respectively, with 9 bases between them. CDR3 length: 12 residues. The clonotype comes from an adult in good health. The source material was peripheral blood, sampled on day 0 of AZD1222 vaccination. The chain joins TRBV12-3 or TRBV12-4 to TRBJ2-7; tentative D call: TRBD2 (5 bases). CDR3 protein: CASSSTSYEQYF. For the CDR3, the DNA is TGTGCCAGCAGCTCCACTAGCTACGAGCAGTACTTC.